The 5 T cell receptor beta chains in this list originate from one sample, sequenced in a study of spatial heterogeneity in lung cancer. Time point specified: blood at routine non-recurrence follow-up after resection. Each CDR3 protein gets one entry after TCRdb re-called the 5' RACE reads with MiXCR. The data show fewer than 50,000 distinct CDR3 sequences, with 8% to 11% seen just once and approximately 17% held by the top ten. The source was PBMCs, collected at follow-up. These receptors all stem from a female donor with early-stage non-small cell lung cancer.

This clonotype appeared a few times. This rearrangement joins TRBV20-1 to TRBJ2-1; 8 bases fit TRBD2. The CDR3 loop spans 15 amino acids. The germline CDR1 and CDR2 sequences are DFQATT and SNEGSKA (reference sequence). Trimming at V came to 5 bases and at J to 3 bases, leaving 9 bases not matched to a gene. In DNA form, the CDR3 reads TGCAGTGCTCCCGGACTAGCAAACATCTACAATGAGCAGTTCTTC. This gives the protein CSAPGLANIYNEQFF.

This clonotype has a count of ten or more. The V and J genes are TRBV4-2 and TRBJ1-2, with D possibly TRBD1 on 6 matching bases. CDR1 LGHNA and CDR2 YNFKEQ come from the germline V gene. V shed 0 bases and J shed 6 bases, with 17 bases lying between them. This CDR3 has 16 amino acids. The CDR3, as DNA: TGTGCCAGCAGCCAAGAGGGCACATCCCCAGGGGATGGCTACACCTTC. Protein sequence: CASSQEGTSPGDGYTF.

This clonotype was observed a handful of times. The chain combines TRBV4-1 with TRBJ1-2; a possible D gene is TRBD1 (6 bases). Trimming removed 4 bases from V and 1 base from J, with 25 bases in between. Germline assignment: CDR1 MGHRA and CDR2 YSYEKL. The CDR3 has 19 amino acids. This chain's CDR3 is CASSRTNRDTGRNNYGYTF. Here the CDR3 DNA reads TGCGCCAGCAGCCGAACGAACCGGGACACGGGGCGGAATAACTATGGCTACACCTTC.

This clonotype was counted many times. The gene calls are TRBV3-1 and TRBJ2-3; D not resolved. V was trimmed by 4 bases and J by 0 bases, leaving 11 bases between them. The V gene's germline CDR1 is LGHDT and CDR2 YNNKEL (reference sequence). CDR3 size: 15 residues. This CDR3 is CASSLQATSTDTQYF. The DNA of the CDR3 is TGTGCCAGCAGCCTGCAGGCCACGAGCACAGATACGCAGTATTTT.

This clonotype was seen ten or more times. This chain joins TRBV6-5 and TRBJ2-1, with D perhaps matching TRBD2 (5 bases). Between the trimmed V and J ends, which lost 5 bases and 3 bases, there was a span of 20 bases. The CDR3 has 17 amino acids. Germline V CDR1 and CDR2: MNHEY, SVGAGI. The CDR3 DNA reads TGTGCCAGCAGTCTTTCTATTACTAGACATTTCTACAATGAGCAGTTCTTC. Amino acid sequence: CASSLSITRHFYNEQFF.